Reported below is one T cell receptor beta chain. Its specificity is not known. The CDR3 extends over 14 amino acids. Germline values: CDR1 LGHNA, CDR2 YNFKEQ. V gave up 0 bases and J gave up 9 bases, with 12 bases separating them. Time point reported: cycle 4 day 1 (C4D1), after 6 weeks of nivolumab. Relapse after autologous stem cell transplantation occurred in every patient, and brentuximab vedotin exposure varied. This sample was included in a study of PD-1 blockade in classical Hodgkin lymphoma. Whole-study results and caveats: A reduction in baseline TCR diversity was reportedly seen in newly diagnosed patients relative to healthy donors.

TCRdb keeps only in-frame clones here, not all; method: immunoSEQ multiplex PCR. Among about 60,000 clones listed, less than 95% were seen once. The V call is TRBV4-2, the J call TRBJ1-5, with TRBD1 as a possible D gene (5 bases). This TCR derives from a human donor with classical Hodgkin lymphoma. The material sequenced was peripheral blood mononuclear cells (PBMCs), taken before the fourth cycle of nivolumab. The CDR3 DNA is TGTGCCAGCAGCCAAGATGGGGGTAACTGGCCCCAGCATTTT. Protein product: CASSQDGGNWPQHF.